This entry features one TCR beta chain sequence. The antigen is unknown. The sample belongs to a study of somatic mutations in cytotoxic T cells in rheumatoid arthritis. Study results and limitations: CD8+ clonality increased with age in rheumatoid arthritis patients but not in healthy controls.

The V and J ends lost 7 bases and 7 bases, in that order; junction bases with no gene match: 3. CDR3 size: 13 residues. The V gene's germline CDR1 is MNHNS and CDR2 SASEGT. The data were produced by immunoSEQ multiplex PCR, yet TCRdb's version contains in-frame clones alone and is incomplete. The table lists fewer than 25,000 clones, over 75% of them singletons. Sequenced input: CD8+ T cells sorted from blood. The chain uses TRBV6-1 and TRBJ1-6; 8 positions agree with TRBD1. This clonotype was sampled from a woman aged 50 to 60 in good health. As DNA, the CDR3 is TGTGCCAGCACGGACAGGGAGAATTCACCCCTCCACTTT. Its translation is CASTDRENSPLHF.